The present T cell receptor (beta chain) was sequenced within a study of blood T cells in healthy people across ages. Across the whole study: Every two T cells gave about one barcoded beta molecule via template switching.

A second roughly 6 to 11 cycle PCR used barcoded and J-beta primers. MiXCR was run by TCRdb on the 5' RACE reads, yielding one entry per CDR3 protein. The table has about 1,000,000 distinct CDR3 sequences, more than 40% seen once; the top ten hold 18%. The CDR3 sequence is 15 residues long. Germline-derived CDR1 and CDR2 are ENHRY and SYGVKD. The V end lost 6 bases, the J end lost 13 bases, and 25 bases lay between the germline ends. Study outcomes and limitations: As naive T cell percentage varied, TCR beta diversity correlated strongly with it.

For this clonotype: Its specificity is not known.

The study drew donors from healthy Caucasian individuals in Russia aged 6 to 90. Sequenced sample: blood. This receptor was obtained from a woman in her fifties or sixties in good health. The chain uses TRBV10-3 and TRBJ2-1; tentatively, D is TRBD2 (6 bases). This CDR3 reads CAISLTDQTSTDQFF. The DNA for the CDR3 is TGTGCCATCAGCTTGACCGATCAAACTAGCACTGATCAGTTCTTC.